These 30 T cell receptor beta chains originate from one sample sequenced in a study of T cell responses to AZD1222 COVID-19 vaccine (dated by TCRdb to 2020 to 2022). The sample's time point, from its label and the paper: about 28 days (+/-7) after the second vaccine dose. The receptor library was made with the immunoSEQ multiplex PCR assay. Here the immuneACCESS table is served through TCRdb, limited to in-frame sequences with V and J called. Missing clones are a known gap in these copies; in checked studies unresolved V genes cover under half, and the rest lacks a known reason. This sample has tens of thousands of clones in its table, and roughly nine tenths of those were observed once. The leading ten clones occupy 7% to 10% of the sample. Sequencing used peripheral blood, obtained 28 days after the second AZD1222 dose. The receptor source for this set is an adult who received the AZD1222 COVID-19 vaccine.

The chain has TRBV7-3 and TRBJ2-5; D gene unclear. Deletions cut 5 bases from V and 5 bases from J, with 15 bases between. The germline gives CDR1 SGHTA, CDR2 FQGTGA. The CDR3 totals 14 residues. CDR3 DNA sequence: TGTGCCAGCAGCCCCGGTCTCACGGGCGAGACCCAGTACTTC. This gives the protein CASSPGLTGETQYF.

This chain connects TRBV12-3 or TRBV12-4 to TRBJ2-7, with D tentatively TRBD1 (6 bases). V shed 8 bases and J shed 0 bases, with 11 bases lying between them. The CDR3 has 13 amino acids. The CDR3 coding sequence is TGTGCCAGCGGGGGCTTGAACTCCTACGAGCAGTACTTC. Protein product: CASGGLNSYEQYF.

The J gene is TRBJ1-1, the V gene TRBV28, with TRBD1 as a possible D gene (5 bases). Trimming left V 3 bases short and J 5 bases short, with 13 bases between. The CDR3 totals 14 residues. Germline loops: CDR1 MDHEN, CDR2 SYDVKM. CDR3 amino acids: CASSLGPRVTEAFF. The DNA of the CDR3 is TGTGCCAGCAGTTTGGGACCGCGGGTAACTGAAGCTTTCTTT.

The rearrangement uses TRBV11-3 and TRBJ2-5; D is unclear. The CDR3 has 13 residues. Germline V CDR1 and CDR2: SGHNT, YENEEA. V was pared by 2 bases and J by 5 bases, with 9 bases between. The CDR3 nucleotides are TGTGCCAGCAGCTTATCACACCTGGAGACCCAGTACTTC. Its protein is CASSLSHLETQYF.

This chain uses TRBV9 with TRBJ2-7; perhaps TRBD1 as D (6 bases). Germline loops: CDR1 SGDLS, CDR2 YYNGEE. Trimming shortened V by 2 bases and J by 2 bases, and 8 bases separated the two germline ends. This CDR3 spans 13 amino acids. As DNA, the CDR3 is TGTGCCAGCAGCGTCACAGGGACCTACGAGCAGTACTTC. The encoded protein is CASSVTGTYEQYF.

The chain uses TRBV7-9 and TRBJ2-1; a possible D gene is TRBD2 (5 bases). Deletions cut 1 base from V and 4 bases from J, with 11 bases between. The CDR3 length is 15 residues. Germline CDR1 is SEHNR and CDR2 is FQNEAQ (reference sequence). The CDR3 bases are TGTGCCAGCAGCTTAGGGGCAGCGGAGTACAATGAGCAGTTCTTC. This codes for CASSLGAAEYNEQFF. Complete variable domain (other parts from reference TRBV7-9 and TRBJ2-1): DTGVSQNPRHKITKRGQNVTFRCDPISEHNRLYWYRQTLGQGPEFLTYFQNEAQLEKSRLLSDRFSAERPKGSFSTLEIQRTEQGDSAMYLCASSLGAAEYNEQFFGPGTRLTVL.

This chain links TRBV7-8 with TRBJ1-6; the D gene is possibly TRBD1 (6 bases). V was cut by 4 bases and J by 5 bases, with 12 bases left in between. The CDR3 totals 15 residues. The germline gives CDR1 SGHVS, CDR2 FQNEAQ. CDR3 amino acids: CASSSRDNNNSPLHF. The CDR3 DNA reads TGTGCCAGCAGCTCCCGGGACAACAATAATTCACCCCTCCACTTT.

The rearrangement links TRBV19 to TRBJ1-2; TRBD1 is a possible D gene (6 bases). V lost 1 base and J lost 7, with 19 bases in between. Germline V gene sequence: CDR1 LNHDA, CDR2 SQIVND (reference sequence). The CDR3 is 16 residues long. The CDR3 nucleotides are TGTGCCAGTAGTATAGCTAGACCAACAGGGTCTGGTGGCTACACCTTC. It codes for CASSIARPTGSGGYTF.

Written as DNA, the CDR3 is TGTGCCAGCAGTTCGCCACCTGGCGCCGGGGCAGAGACCCAGTACTTC. Translated, it gives CASSSPPGAGAETQYF. The chain is built from TRBV6-5 and TRBJ2-5; the D call may be TRBD1 or TRBD2 (5 bases each). The CDR3 sequence is 16 residues long. Between the trimmed V and J ends, which lost 4 bases and 4 bases, there was a span of 19 bases. The germline CDR1 and CDR2 sequences are MNHEY and SVGAGI.

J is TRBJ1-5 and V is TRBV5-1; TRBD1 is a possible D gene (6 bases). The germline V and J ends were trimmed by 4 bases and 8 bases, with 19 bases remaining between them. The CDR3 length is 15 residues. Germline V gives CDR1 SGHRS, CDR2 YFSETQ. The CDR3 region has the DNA TGCGCCAGCAGCCAGGACAGCCCGGCGAAGGAGCCCCAGCATTTT. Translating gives CASSQDSPAKEPQHF.

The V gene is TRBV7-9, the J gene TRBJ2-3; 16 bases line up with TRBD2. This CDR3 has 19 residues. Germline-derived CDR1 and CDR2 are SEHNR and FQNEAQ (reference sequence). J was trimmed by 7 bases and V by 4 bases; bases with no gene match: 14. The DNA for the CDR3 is TGTGCCAGCAGCTCACCCTTGGGACTAGCGGGAGGGCTGGTAAATACGCAGTATTTT. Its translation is CASSSPLGLAGGLVNTQYF.

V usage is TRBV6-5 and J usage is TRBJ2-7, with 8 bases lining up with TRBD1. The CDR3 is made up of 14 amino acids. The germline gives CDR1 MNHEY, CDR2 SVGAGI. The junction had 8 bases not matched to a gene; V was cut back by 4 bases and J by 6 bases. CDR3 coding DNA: TGTGCCAGCAGTTTATTGACAGGGGCGGGCGAGCAGTACTTC. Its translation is CASSLLTGAGEQYF.

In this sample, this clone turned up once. This CDR3 reads CASSLETPQRQFF. CDR3 sequence (DNA): TGCGCCAGCAGCTTGGAGACGCCCCAAAGGCAGTTCTTC. V gene TRBV5-1 combines with J gene TRBJ2-1; D call uncertain. This CDR3 spans 13 amino acids. CDR1 is SGHRS and CDR2 is YFSETQ in the germline V gene. Trimming pared 0 bases from V and 12 bases from J, leaving 13 bases between.

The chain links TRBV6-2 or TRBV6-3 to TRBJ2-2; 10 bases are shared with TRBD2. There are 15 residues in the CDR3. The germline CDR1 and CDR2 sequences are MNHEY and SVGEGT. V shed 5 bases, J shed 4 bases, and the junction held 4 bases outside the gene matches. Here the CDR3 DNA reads TGTGCCAGCAGTGCCGTAGCGGGGGGCACCGGGGAGCTGTTTTTT. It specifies CASSAVAGGTGELFF.

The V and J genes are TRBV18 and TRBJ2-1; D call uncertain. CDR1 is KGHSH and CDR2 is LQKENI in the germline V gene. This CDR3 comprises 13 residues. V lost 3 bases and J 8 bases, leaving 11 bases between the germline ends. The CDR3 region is CASSPTGRHEQFF. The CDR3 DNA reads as TGTGCCAGCTCACCGACCGGTAGACATGAGCAGTTCTTC.

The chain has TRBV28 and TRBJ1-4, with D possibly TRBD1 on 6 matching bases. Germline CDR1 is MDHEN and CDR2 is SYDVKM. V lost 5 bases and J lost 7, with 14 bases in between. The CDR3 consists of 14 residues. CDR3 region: CASSTGQKGEKLFF. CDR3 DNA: TGTGCCAGCAGTACAGGGCAGAAGGGTGAAAAACTGTTTTTT.

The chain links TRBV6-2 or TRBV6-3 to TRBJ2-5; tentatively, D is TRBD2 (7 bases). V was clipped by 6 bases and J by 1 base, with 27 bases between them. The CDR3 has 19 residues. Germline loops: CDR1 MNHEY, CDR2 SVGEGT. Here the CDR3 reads CASSILGGGPRATQETQYF. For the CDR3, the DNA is TGTGCCAGCAGCATCTTGGGAGGGGGACCCCGGGCGACCCAAGAGACCCAGTACTTC.

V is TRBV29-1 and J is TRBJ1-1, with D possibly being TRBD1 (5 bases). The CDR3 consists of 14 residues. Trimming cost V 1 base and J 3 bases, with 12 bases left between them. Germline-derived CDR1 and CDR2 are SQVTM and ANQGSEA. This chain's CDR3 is CSVEGPGVDTEAFF. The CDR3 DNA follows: TGCAGCGTTGAAGGCCCGGGGGTCGACACTGAAGCTTTCTTT.

The CDR3 bases are TGTGCCACCAGTGATTTGCAAGGGACAGGGGGGACCGGGGAGCTGTTTTTT. Translation: CATSDLQGTGGTGELFF. This sequence joins TRBV24-1 and TRBJ2-2; 11 nucleotides agree with TRBD1. From germline, CDR1 is KGHDR and CDR2 SFDVKD. The CDR3 has 17 amino acids. V shed 0 bases and J 5 bases; nucleotides not matched to a gene: 4.

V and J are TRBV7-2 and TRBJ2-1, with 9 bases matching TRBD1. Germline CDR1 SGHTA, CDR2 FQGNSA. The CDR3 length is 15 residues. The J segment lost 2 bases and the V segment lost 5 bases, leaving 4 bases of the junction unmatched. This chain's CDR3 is CASSADRGTYNEQFF. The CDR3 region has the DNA TGTGCCAGCAGCGCCGACAGGGGGACCTACAATGAGCAGTTCTTC.

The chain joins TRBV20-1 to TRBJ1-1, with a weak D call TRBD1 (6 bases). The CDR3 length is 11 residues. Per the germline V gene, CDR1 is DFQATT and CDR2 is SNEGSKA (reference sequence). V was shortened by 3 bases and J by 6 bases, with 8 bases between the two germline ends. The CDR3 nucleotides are TGCAGTGCTAGTGGGGGCCCTGAAGCTTTCTTT. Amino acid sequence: CSASGGPEAFF.

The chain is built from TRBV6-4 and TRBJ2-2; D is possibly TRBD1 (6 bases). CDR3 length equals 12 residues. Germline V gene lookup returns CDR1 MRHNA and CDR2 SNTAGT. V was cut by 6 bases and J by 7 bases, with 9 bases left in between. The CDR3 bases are TGTGCCAGCAGACAGGGAGACGGGGAGCTGTTTTTT. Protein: CASRQGDGELFF.

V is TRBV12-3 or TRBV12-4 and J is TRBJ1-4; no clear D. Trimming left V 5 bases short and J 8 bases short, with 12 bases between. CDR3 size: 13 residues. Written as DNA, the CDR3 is TGTGCCAGCAGTCCCAGAAAGGGAGAAAAACTGTTTTTT. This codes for CASSPRKGEKLFF.

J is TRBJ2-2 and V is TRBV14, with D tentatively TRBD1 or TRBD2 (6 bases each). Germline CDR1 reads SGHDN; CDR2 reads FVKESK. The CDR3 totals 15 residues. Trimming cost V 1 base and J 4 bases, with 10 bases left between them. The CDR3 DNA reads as TGTGCCAGCAGCCAAGGTTGGGGGGCCACCGGGGAGCTGTTTTTT. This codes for CASSQGWGATGELFF.

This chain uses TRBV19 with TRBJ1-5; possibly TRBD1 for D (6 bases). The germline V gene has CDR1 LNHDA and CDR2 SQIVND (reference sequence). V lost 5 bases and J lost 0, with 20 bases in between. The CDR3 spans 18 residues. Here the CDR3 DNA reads TGTGCCAGTAGTTCCCCGGGGGCAGCCACACATAGCAATCAGCCCCAGCATTTT. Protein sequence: CASSSPGAATHSNQPQHF.

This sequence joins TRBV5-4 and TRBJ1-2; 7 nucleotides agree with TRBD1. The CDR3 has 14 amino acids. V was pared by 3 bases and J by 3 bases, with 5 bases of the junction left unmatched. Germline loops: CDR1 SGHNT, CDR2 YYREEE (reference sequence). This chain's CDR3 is CASSWVTGDYGYTF. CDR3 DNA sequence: TGTGCCAGCAGCTGGGTTACAGGGGACTATGGCTACACCTTC.

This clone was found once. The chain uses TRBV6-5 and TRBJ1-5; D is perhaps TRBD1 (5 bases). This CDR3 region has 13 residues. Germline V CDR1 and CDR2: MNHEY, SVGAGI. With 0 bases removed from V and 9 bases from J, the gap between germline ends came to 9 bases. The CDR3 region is CASSYSGGGPQHF. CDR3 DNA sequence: TGTGCCAGCAGTTACTCGGGTGGGGGGCCCCAGCATTTT.

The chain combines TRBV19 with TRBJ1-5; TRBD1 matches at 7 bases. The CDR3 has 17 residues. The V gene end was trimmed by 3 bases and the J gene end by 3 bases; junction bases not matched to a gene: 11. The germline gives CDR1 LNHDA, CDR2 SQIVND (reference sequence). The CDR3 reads CASSIGRQGLANQPQHF. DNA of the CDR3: TGTGCCAGTAGTATCGGGAGACAGGGCCTTGCCAATCAGCCCCAGCATTTT.

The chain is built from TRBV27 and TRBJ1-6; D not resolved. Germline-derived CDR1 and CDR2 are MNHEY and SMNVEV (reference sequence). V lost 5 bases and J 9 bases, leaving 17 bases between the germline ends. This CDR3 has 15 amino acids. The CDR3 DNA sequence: TGTGCCAGCAGTCCCTTGGGGAACGAGGTTTCACCCCTCCACTTT. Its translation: CASSPLGNEVSPLHF.

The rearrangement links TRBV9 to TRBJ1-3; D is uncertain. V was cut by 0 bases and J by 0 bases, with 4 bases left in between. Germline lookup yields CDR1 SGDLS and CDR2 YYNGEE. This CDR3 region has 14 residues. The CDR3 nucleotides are TGTGCCAGCAGCGTAGAGTCCTCTGGAAACACCATATATTTT. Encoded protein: CASSVESSGNTIYF. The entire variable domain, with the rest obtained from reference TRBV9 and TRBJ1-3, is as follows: DSGVTQTPKHLITATGQRVTLRCSPRSGDLSVYWYQQSLDQGLQFLIQYYNGEERAKGNILERFSAQQFPDLHSELNLSSLELGDSALYFCASSVESSGNTIYFGEGSWLTVV.